This is a list of T cell receptor beta chains from one sample in a study of follicular helper T cells after annual influenza vaccination. The assay was immunoSEQ multiplex PCR, and TCRdb's table has in-frame clones only and misses some. The sample records several hundred clones, 80% to 85% being singletons. Specimen: CXCR5+ CD38+ circulating T follicular helper cells from blood, collected on the day of influenza vaccination. The receptors were gathered from an adult who received the influenza vaccine. Both conserved end residues are trimmed from each CDR3.

v_call	cdr3_length	j_call	cdr3_aa
TRBV7-9	12	TRBJ1-1	ASSLMGTTTEAF
TRBV5-1	10	TRBJ1-1	ASSPTGVGAF
TRBV27	13	TRBJ1-6	ASSFLGEDNSPLH
TRBV4-1	11	TRBJ2-1	ASSLDQRAEQF
TRBV10-3	12	TRBJ1-1	AISFSGVNTEAF
TRBV6-5	9	TRBJ2-1	ASSMQNEQF
TRBV4-3	14	TRBJ2-2	ASSRSGTINTGELF
TRBV6-5	12	TRBJ2-3	ASSLGGDGDTQY
TRBV11-2	11	TRBJ1-5	ASSPDRNQPQH
TRBV7-3	12	TRBJ1-1	ASMESVLGTEAF
TRBV11-2	11	TRBJ2-3	ASSLQGEDTQY
TRBV15	11	TRBJ1-6	ATRRSSDSPLH
TRBV11-2	13	TRBJ2-3	ASSVRLGTADTQY
TRBV5-1	13	TRBJ2-2	ASRPGLGISGELF
TRBV5-1	16	TRBJ1-4	ASSLTNNDGGANEKLF
TRBV6-1	12	TRBJ1-2	ASRGPGQGYGYT
TRBV7-9	13	TRBJ1-6	ASSLDRDFGSPLH
TRBV12-5	11	TRBJ1-2	ASARDSNYGYT
TRBV27	13	TRBJ1-5	ASSPLGSDHQPQH
TRBV6-6	12	TRBJ1-2	ASTTGPSGYGYT
TRBV5-6	13	TRBJ1-5	ASSRDRGGDQPQH
TRBV5-1	15	TRBJ2-1	ASSVGPSAGEYNEQF
TRBV7-2	14	TRBJ2-3	ASSLSEGQGTDTQY
TRBV6-1	12	TRBJ1-1	ASSDWRVRLAAF
TRBV13	12	TRBJ1-6	ASSRGGSDSPLH
TRBV11-2	12	TRBJ1-3	ASALRHSGNTIY
TRBV15	12	TRBJ2-7	ATSRDSAGGEQY
TRBV15	16	TRBJ1-5	ATSRPPQDGVRNQPQH
TRBV2	11	TRBJ2-3	ASHSGGADTQY
TRBV27	13	TRBJ1-6	ASSPDRGGNSPLH
TRBV29-1	10	TRBJ2-3	SVDGGSDTQY
TRBV28	10	TRBJ1-5	ASRRTVPPQH
TRBV2	13	TRBJ1-4	ASSEYGAPNEKLF
TRBV7-2	11	TRBJ2-3	ASSPNPADTQY
TRBV15	11	TRBJ2-3	ATSRDPTDTQY
TRBV7-8	13	TRBJ1-2	ASSFSRGRNYGYT
TRBV6-6	10	TRBJ2-3	ASRGSTDTQY
TRBV7-2	15	TRBJ1-5	ASSLGTGYSGNQPQH
TRBV2	12	TRBJ2-3	ASSVSDRADTQY
TRBV5-1	11	TRBJ1-4	ASSSSDGEKLF
TRBV7-2	12	TRBJ1-1	ASSVRDALPEAF
TRBV19	12	TRBJ2-3	ASSIGDSTDTQY
TRBV7-2	14	TRBJ1-1	ASTQQTGLPDTEAF
TRBV14	14	TRBJ1-1	ASSQDFGRINTEAF
TRBV20-1	9	TRBJ1-1	SAKGDGEAF
TRBV30	12	TRBJ2-3	AWSGQSKQDTQY
TRBV6-5	10	TRBJ2-3	ASRGSTDTQY
TRBV27	13	TRBJ1-6	ASSLLGEDNSPLH
TRBV30	11	TRBJ1-2	AWTRSTNYGYT
TRBV6-1	12	TRBJ2-2	ASSEDRQTGELF